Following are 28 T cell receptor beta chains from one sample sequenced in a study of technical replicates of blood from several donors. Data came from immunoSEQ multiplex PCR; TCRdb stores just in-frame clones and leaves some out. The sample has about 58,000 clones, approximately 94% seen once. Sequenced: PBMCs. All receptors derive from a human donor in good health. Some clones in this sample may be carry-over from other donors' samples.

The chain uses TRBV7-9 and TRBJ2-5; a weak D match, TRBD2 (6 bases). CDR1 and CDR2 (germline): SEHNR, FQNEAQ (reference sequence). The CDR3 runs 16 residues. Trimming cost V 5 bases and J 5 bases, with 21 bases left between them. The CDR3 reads CASSLPLAGRGETQYF. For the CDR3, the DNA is TGTGCCAGCAGCCTCCCGTTGGCGGGACGAGGGGAGACCCAGTACTTC.

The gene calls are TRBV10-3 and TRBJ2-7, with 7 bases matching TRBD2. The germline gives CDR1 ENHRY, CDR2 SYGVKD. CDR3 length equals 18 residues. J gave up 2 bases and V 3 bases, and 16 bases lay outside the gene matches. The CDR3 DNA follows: TGTGCCATCAGTGACTCGGGGGTATTTAGCGGGCCCGCCTACGAGCAGTACTTC. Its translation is CAISDSGVFSGPAYEQYF.

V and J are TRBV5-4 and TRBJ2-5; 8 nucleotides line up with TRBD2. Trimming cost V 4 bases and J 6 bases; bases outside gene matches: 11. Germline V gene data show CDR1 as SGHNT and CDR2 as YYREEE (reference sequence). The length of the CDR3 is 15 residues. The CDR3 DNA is TGTGCCAGCAGCCCCCGGGGGAGCGGGAGTCAGACCCAGTACTTC. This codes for CASSPRGSGSQTQYF.

CDR3 sequence: CASSPPLAGEIWETQYF. CDR3 nucleotides: TGTGCCAGCTCACCACCACTAGCGGGAGAGATTTGGGAGACCCAGTACTTC. The gene calls are TRBV18 and TRBJ2-5; 11 nucleotides align to TRBD2. The CDR3 is 17 amino acids. V shed 0 bases, J shed 5 bases, and the junction held 8 bases outside the gene matches. Germline V gene lookup returns CDR1 KGHSH and CDR2 LQKENI.

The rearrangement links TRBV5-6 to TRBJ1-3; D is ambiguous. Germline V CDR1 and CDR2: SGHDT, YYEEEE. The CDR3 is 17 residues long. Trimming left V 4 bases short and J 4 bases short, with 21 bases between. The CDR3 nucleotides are TGTGCCAGCAGCCCCGTCGTTCGAGGATCTGCGGGAAACACCATATATTTT. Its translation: CASSPVVRGSAGNTIYF. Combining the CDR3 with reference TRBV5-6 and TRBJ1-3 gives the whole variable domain DAGVTQSPTHLIKTRGQQVTLRCSPKSGHDTVSWYQQALGQGPQFIFQYYEEEERQRGNFPDRFSGHQFPNYSSELNVNALLLGDSALYLCASSPVVRGSAGNTIYFGEGSWLTVV.

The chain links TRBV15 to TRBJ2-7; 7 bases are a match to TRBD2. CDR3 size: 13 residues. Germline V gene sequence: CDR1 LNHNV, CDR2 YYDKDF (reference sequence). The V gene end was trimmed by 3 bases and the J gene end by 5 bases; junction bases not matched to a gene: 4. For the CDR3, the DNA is TGTGCCACCAGCAGCGATGGGGGGGACGAGCAGTACTTC. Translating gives CATSSDGGDEQYF.

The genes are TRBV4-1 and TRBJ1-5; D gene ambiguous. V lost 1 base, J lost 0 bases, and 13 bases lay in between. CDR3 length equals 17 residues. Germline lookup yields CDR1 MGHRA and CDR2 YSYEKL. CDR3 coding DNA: TGCGCCAGCAGCCAAGGGCTGCGGTACTATAGCAATCAGCCCCAGCATTTT. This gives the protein CASSQGLRYYSNQPQHF.

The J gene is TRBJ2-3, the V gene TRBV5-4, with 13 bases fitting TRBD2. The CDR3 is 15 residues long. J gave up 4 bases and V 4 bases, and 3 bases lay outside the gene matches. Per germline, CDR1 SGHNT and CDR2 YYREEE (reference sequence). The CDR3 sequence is CASSPLAGGPDTQYF. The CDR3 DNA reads TGTGCCAGCAGCCCACTAGCGGGAGGGCCAGATACGCAGTATTTT.

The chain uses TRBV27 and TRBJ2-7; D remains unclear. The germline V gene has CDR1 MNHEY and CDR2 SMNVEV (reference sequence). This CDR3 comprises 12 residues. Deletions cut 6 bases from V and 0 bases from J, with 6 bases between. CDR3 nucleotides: TGTGCCAGCAGAACAAACTCCTACGAGCAGTACTTC. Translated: CASRTNSYEQYF.

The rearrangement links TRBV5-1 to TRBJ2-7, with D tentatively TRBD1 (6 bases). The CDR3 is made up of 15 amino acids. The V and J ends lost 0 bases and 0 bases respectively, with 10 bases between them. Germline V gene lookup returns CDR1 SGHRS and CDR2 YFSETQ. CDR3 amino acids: CASSLEAGASYEQYF. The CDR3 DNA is TGCGCCAGCAGCTTGGAGGCAGGGGCCTCCTACGAGCAGTACTTC.

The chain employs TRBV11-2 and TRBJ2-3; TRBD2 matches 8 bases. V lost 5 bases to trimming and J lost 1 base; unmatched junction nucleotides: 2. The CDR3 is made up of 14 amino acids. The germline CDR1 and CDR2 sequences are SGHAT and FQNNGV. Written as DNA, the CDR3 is TGTGCCAGCAGCGCGACTAGCGGCACAGATACGCAGTATTTT. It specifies CASSATSGTDTQYF.

CDR3 nucleotides: TGTGCCTGCCGACAGGCGATCTATGGCTACACCTTC. Encoded protein: CACRQAIYGYTF. This chain uses TRBV30 with TRBJ1-2; possible D gene TRBD1, 6 bases. This CDR3 has 12 amino acids. Trimming shortened V by 6 bases and J by 4 bases, and 12 bases separated the two germline ends. Germline values: CDR1 GTSNPN, CDR2 SVGIG (reference sequence).

The CDR3 bases are TGCGCCAGCAGCTTGGAGGCAGGCCGCTATGGCTACACCTTC. Translating gives CASSLEAGRYGYTF. The chain is built from TRBV5-1 and TRBJ1-2; D remains ambiguous. Per germline, CDR1 SGHRS and CDR2 YFSETQ. The CDR3 spans 14 residues. The V and J ends lost 0 bases and 4 bases respectively, with 10 bases between them.

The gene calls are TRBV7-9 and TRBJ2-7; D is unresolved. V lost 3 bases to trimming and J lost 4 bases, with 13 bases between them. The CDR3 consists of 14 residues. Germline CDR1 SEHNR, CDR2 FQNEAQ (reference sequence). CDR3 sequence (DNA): TGTGCCAGCAGCTTGGTTGAGAGAACGTACGAGCAGTACTTC. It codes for CASSLVERTYEQYF.

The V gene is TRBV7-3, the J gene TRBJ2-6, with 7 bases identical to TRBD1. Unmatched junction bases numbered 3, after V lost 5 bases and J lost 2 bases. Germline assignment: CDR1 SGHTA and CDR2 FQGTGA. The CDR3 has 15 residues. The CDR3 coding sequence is TGTGCCAGCAGCCCAGGGGGAGCTGGGGCCAACGTCCTGACTTTC. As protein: CASSPGGAGANVLTF.

The CDR3 sequence: CASSYNRANYGYTF. In DNA, the CDR3 is TGTGCCAGCAGTTACAACAGGGCTAACTATGGCTACACCTTC. The chain recombines TRBV6-5 with TRBJ1-2, with D tentatively TRBD1 (6 bases). This CDR3 region has 14 residues. V gave up 2 bases and J gave up 0 bases, with 7 bases separating them. Germline assignment: CDR1 MNHEY and CDR2 SVGAGI.

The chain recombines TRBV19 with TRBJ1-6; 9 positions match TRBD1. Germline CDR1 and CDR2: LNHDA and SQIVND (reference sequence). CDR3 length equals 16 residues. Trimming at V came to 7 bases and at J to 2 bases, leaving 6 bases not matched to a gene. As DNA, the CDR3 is TGTGCCAGTACCTCCGGGACAGGGACCTATAATTCACCCCTCCACTTT. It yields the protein CASTSGTGTYNSPLHF. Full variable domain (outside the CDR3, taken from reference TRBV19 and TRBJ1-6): DGGITQSPKYLFRKEGQNVTLSCEQNLNHDAMYWYRQDPGQGLRLIYYSQIVNDFQKGDIAEGYSVSREKKESFPLTVTSAQKNPTAFYLCASTSGTGTYNSPLHFGNGTRLTVT.

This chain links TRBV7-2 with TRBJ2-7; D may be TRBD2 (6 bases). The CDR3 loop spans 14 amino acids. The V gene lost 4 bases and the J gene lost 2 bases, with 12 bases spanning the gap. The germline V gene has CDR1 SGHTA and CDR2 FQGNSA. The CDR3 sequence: CASSSSGVTYEQYF. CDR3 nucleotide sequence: TGTGCCAGCAGCTCCTCGGGGGTCACCTACGAGCAGTACTTC. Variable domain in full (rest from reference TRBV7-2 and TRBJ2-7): GAGVSQSPSNKVTEKGKDVELRCDPISGHTALYWYRQSLGQGLEFLIYFQGNSAPDKSGLPSDRFSAERTGGSVSTLTIQRTQQEDSAVYLCASSSSGVTYEQYFGPGTRLTVT.

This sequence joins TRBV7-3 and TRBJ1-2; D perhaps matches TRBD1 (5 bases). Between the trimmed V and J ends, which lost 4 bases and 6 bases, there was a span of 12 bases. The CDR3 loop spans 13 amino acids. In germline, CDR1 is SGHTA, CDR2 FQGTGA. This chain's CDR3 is CASSSGGRHGYTF. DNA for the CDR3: TGTGCCAGCAGCTCCGGGGGGAGGCATGGCTACACCTTC.

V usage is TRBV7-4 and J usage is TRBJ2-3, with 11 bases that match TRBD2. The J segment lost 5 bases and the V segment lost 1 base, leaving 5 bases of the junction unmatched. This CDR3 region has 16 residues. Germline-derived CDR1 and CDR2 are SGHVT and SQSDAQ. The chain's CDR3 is CASSLDPSGGLDTQYF. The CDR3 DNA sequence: TGTGCCAGCAGCTTAGACCCTAGCGGGGGGTTAGATACGCAGTATTTT. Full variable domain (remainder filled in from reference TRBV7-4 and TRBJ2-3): GAGVSQSPRYKVAKRGRDVALRCDSISGHVTLYWYRQTLGQGSEVLTYSQSDAQRDKSGRPSGRFSAERPERSVSTLKIQRTEQGDSAVYLCASSLDPSGGLDTQYFGPGTRLTVL.

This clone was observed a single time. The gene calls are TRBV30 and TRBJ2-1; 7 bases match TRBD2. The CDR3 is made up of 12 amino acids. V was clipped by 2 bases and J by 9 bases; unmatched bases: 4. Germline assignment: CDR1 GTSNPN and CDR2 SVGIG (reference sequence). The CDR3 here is CAWSYGRSEQFF. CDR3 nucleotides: TGTGCCTGGAGTTACGGGAGGAGTGAGCAGTTCTTC. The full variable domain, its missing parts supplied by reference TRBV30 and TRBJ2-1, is SQTIHQWPATLVQPVGSPLSLECTVEGTSNPNLYWYRQAAGRGLQLLFYSVGIGQISSEVPQNLSASRPQDRQFILSSKKLLLSDSGFYLCAWSYGRSEQFFGPGTRLTVL.

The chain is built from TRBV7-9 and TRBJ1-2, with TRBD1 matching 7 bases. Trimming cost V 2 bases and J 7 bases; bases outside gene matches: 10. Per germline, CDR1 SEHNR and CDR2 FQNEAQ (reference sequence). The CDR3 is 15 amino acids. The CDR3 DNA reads TGTGCCAGCAGCTTACCGATAACAGGGGTGGGTGGCTACACCTTC. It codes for CASSLPITGVGGYTF.

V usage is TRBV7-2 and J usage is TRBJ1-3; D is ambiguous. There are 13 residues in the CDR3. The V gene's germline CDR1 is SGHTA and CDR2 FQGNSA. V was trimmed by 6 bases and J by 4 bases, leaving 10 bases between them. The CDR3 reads CASRVAAGNTIYF. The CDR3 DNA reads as TGTGCCAGCAGGGTAGCGGCAGGAAACACCATATATTTT.

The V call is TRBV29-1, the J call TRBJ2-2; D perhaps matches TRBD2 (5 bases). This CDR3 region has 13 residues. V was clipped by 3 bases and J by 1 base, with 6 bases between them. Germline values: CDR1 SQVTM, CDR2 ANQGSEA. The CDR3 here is CSVEAGNTGELFF. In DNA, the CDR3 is TGCAGCGTTGAGGCGGGGAACACCGGGGAGCTGTTTTTT.

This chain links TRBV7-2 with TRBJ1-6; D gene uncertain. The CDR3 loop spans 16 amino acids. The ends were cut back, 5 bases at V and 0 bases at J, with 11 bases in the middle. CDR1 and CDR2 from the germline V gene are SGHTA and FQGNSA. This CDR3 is CASSLSGNSYNSPLHF. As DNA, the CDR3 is TGTGCCAGCAGCCTATCCGGGAACTCCTATAATTCACCCCTCCACTTT.

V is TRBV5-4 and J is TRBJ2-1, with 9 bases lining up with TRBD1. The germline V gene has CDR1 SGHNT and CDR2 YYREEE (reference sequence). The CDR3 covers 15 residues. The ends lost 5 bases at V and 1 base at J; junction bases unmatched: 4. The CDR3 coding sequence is TGTGCCAGCAGTGCCGACAGGGGGTCCTACAATGAGCAGTTCTTC. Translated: CASSADRGSYNEQFF.

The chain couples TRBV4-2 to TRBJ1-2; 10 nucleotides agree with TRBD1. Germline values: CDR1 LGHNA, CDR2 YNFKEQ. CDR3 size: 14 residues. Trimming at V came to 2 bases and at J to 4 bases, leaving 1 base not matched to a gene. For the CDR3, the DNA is TGTGCCAGCAGCCAATGGACAGGGGGCTATGGCTACACCTTC. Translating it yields CASSQWTGGYGYTF.

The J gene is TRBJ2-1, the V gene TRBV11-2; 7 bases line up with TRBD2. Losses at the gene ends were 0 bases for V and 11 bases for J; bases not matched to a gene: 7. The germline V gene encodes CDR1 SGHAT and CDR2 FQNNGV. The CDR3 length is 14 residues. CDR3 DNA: TGTGCCAGCAGCTTAGATCGGGGGGTAGTTAAGCAGTTCTTC. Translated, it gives CASSLDRGVVKQFF. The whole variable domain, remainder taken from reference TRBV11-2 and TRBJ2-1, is EAGVAQSPRYKIIEKRQSVAFWCNPISGHATLYWYQQILGQGPKLLIQFQNNGVVDDSQLPKDRFSAERLKGVDSTLKIQPAKLEDSAVYLCASSLDRGVVKQFFGPGTRLTVL.